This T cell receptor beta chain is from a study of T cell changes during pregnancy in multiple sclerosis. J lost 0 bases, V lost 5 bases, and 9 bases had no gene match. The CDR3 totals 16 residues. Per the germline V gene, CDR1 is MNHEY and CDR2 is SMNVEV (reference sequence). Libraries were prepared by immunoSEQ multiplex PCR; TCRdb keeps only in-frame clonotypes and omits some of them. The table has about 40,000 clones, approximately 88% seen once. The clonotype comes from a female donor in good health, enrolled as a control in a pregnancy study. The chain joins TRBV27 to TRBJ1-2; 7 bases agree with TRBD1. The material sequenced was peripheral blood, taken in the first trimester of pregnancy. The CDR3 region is CASSPGQARANYGYTF. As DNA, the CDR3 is TGTGCCAGCAGTCCCGGACAGGCTAGAGCTAACTATGGCTACACCTTC.